This T cell receptor (beta chain) was obtained from a study of early T cells in non-severe SARS-CoV-2 infection. Overall study findings and caveats: Reliance on VDJdb matching favored anti-spike CD8 responses; private and CD4 specificities were missed.

Attachment of unique molecular identifiers to individual cDNA molecules was performed. TCRdb passed the 5' RACE reads through MiXCR, listing each CDR3 protein once. This repertoire shows under 95,000 distinct CDR3 sequences, 9.5% to 15% found once; its top ten account for 3.5% to 5.5%. The CDR3 covers 14 residues. Germline trimming cut 5 bases from V and 5 bases from J; bases unmatched to any gene: 4. Per germline, CDR1 SEHNR and CDR2 FQNEAQ (reference sequence). A few counts support this clonotype. Its antigen is as yet unknown. V is TRBV7-9 and J is TRBJ2-3, with TRBD2 identical over 10 bases. The sample comprised whole blood. This sequence originates from an adult who was a healthcare worker with PCR-confirmed SARS-CoV-2 infection or an uninfected control (not recorded which). CDR3 sequence (DNA): TGTGCCAGCAGCCCCAGACTAGCGGGAGATACGCAGTATTTT. Amino acids: CASSPRLAGDTQYF.